This TCR beta chain originates from a study of vaccination effects on CD4 cells after COVID-19. Regarding this clone: What it recognizes is unknown.

Findings and caveats of the study: A shortage of convalescent patients and an absence of early post-infection timepoints characterized the study. Late in the post-vaccination period, infection-induced and vaccine-induced clones underwent marked clonal contraction.

CDR1 is SGHNT and CDR2 is YENEEA in the germline V gene. The CDR3 loop spans 15 amino acids. V was trimmed by 2 bases and J by 9 bases, leaving 14 bases between them. The table came from immunoSEQ multiplex PCR; TCRdb's copy has only in-frame clones and leaves some out. Of tens of thousands of clones listed, less than 85% are singletons. Antigen-specific CD4+ T cells expanded by the ViraFEST assay with viral peptide pools were then sequenced. It was after 10 days of culture that CD4+ T cells were isolated. Two doses of either BNT162b2 or mRNA-1273 were given to each participant. Both day 3 and day 7 saw half the medium replaced with IL-2 medium.

Sequences were derived from CD4+ T cells from PBMCs cultured with SARS-CoV-2 spike peptides, sampled after COVID-19 vaccination. V usage is TRBV11-3 and J usage is TRBJ1-6; D is possibly TRBD1 (6 bases). The sequence derives from a human donor who received a COVID-19 vaccine. CDR3 in DNA: TGTGCCAGCAGCTTATCTGGACAGCCACCTTCACCCCTCCACTTT. This gives the protein CASSLSGQPPSPLHF. Together with reference TRBV11-3 and TRBJ1-6, the CDR3 gives the full variable domain: EAGVVQSPRYKIIEKKQPVAFWCNPISGHNTLYWYLQNLGQGPELLIRYENEEAVDDSQLPKDRFSAERLKGVDSTLKIQPAELGDSAVYLCASSLSGQPPSPLHFGNGTRLTVT.